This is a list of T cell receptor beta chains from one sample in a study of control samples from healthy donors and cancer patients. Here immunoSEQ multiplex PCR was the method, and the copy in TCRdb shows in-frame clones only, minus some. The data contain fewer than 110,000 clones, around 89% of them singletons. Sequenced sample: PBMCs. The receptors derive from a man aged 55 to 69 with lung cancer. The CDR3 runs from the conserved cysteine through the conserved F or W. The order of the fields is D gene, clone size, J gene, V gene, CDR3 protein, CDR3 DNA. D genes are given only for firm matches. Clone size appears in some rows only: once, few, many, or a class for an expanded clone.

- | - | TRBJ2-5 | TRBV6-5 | CASSLPGRRETQYF | TGTGCCAGCAGTCTCCCGGGCCGGCGAGAGACCCAGTACTTC
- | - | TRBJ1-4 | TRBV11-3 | CASSLAPGRTNEKLFF | TGTGCCAGCAGCTTAGCTCCGGGCAGAACGAATGAAAAACTGTTTTTT
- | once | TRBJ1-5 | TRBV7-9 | CASSEWGNQPQHF | TGTGCCAGCAGCGAATGGGGCAATCAGCCCCAGCATTTT
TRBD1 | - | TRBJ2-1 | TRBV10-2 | CASSGDSYNEQFF | TGCGCCAGCAGTGGGGACAGCTACAATGAGCAGTTCTTC
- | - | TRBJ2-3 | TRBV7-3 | CASSLIGSSGDTQYF | TGTGCCAGCAGCTTGATAGGTAGTTCGGGAGATACGCAGTATTTT
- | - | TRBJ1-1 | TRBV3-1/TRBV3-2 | CASSQDRGWGDTEAFF | TGTGCCAGCAGCCAAGATCGAGGTTGGGGGGACACTGAAGCTTTCTTT
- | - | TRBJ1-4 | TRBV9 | CASSVGDEKLFF | TGTGCCAGCAGCGTAGGGGATGAAAAACTGTTTTTT
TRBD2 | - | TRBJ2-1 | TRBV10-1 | CASSPKLSGGYNEQFF | TGCGCCAGCAGTCCGAAACTTAGCGGGGGGTACAATGAGCAGTTCTTC
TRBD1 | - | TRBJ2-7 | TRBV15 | CATSRDQGQGPFGEQYF | TGTGCCACCAGCAGAGATCAAGGACAGGGCCCGTTCGGGGAGCAGTACTTC
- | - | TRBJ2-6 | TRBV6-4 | CASGQSSGANVLTF | TGTGCCAGTGGACAGAGCTCTGGGGCCAACGTCCTGACTTTC
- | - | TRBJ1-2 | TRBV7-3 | CASSLTTGNYNYGYTF | TGTGCCAGCAGCTTAACCACAGGGAACTATAACTATGGCTACACCTTC
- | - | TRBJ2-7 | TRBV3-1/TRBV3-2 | CASSQDLGDKPYEQYF | TGTGCCAGCAGCCAAGATCTTGGGGACAAGCCCTACGAGCAGTACTTC
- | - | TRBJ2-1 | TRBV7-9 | CASSLQIGAGGTFYNEQFF | TGTGCCAGCAGCTTACAAATTGGGGCAGGGGGGACTTTCTACAATGAGCAGTTCTTC
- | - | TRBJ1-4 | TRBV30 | CAWSVRRGSNEKLFF | TGTGCCTGGAGTGTACGGCGGGGTTCTAATGAAAAACTGTTTTTT
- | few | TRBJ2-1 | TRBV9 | CASSLLDHGGGGGQFF | TGTGCCAGCAGCCTCCTCGATCACGGGGGAGGGGGCGGGCAGTTCTTC
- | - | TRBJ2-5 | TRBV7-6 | CASSSSGGRQTQYF | TGTGCCAGCAGCTCCTCCGGGGGCAGGCAGACCCAGTACTTC
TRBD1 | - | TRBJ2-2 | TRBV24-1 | CATSAQRGRGTGELFF | TGTGCCACCAGTGCCCAACGGGGCAGGGGGACCGGGGAGCTGTTTTTT
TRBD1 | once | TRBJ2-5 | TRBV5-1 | CASSQYRTGGETQYF | TGCGCCAGCAGCCAGTACCGGACAGGGGGAGAGACCCAGTACTTC
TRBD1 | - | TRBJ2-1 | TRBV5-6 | CASSSLQGSQYNEQFF | TGTGCCAGCAGCTCCTTACAGGGGAGCCAATACAATGAGCAGTTCTTC
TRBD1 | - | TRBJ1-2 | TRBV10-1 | CASILQGRGYTF | TGCGCCAGCATCCTACAGGGGAGGGGCTACACCTTC
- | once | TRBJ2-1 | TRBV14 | CASSQKAGTSDEQFF | TGTGCCAGCAGCCAGAAGGCCGGGACATCGGATGAGCAGTTCTTC
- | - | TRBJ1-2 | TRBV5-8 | CASRPSRRVRDTF | TGTGCCAGCAGACCCTCCCGACGGGTCCGGGACACCTTC
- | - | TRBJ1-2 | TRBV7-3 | CASSLNSGLNGDGYTF | TGTGCCAGCAGCTTAAATTCGGGACTTAACGGGGATGGCTACACCTTC
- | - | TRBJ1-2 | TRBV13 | CASSLGSLIYGYTF | TGTGCCAGCAGCTTAGGAAGCCTGATCTATGGCTACACCTTC
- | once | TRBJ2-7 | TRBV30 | CAWSVGSHYEQYF | TGTGCCTGGAGTGTAGGCAGCCACTACGAGCAGTACTTC
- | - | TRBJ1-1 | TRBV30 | CAWSRAGAMNTEAFF | TGTGCCTGGAGTCGGGCAGGGGCAATGAACACTGAAGCTTTCTTT
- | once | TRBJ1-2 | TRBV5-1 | CASSLEWTGNYGYTF | TGCGCCAGCAGCTTGGAATGGACTGGGAACTATGGCTACACCTTC